The next 29 T cell receptor beta chains were all read from a single sample in a study of cytomegalovirus exposure and HLA in healthy donors. Primers: 60 Vbeta forward and 13 Jbeta reverse. Libraries were prepared by immunoSEQ multiplex PCR; TCRdb keeps only in-frame clonotypes and omits some of them. The sample includes over 80,000 clones, approximately 85% of them seen just once. The sample taken for sequencing was PBMCs. These receptors were taken from a man aged 40-55 years in good health and CMV-seropositive.

The chain is built from TRBV29-1 and TRBJ1-1; 7 nucleotides align to TRBD1. CDR1 and CDR2 from the germline V gene are SQVTM and ANQGSEA. The CDR3 has 13 amino acids. Trimming removed 0 bases from V and 3 bases from J; junction bases left unmatched: 1. CDR3 DNA sequence: TGCAGCGTTGAAGATCAGGGGGACACTGAAGCTTTCTTT. This translates into CSVEDQGDTEAFF.

CDR3 sequence reads: CASSERTGSTEAFF. The CDR3 nucleotides read TGTGCCAGCAGTGAAAGGACAGGTAGCACTGAAGCTTTCTTT. The rearrangement uses TRBV2 and TRBJ1-1, with TRBD1 matching over 7 bases. Germline V gene sequence: CDR1 SNHLY, CDR2 FYNNEI. V gave up 2 bases and J gave up 4 bases; unmatched junction bases: 4. This CDR3 is 14 amino acids long.

This chain connects TRBV10-3 to TRBJ2-5; a weak D match, TRBD2 (6 bases). V dropped 6 bases and J dropped 3 bases, with 11 bases sitting between them. Germline loops: CDR1 ENHRY, CDR2 SYGVKD. This CDR3 comprises 13 residues. The CDR3 region is CAIRVGGEETQYF. The CDR3 DNA follows: TGTGCCATCAGGGTCGGCGGGGAAGAGACCCAGTACTTC.

The DNA of the CDR3 is TGCGCCAGCAGTCAGTCCCGGGGCACTAGCCCCGGGGAGCTGTTTTTT. This gives the protein CASSQSRGTSPGELFF. The rearrangement links TRBV23-1 to TRBJ2-2, with D perhaps matching TRBD2 (6 bases). TRBV23-1 is an ORF; its function is uncertain. The CDR3 has 16 residues. Trimming took 3 bases from V and 6 from J, leaving 17 bases between them.

The chain joins TRBV5-1 to TRBJ1-2; D uncertain. The germline CDR1 and CDR2 sequences are SGHRS and YFSETQ. Trimming removed 1 base from V and 4 bases from J, with 8 bases in between. The CDR3 has 13 residues. Here the CDR3 reads CASSLSGLYGYTF. CDR3 bases: TGCGCCAGCAGCTTGAGCGGGCTCTATGGCTACACCTTC. Full variable domain (rest looked up from reference TRBV5-1 and TRBJ1-2): KAGVTQTPRYLIKTRGQQVTLSCSPISGHRSVSWYQQTPGQGLQFLFEYFSETQRNKGNFPGRFSGRQFSNSRSEMNVSTLELGDSALYLCASSLSGLYGYTFGSGTRLTVV.

The rearrangement joins TRBV5-6 to TRBJ1-1; D remains unclear. Germline CDR1 reads SGHDT; CDR2 reads YYEEEE. V was trimmed by 4 bases and J by 11 bases, leaving 12 bases between them. CDR3 length: 11 amino acids. The CDR3 sequence is CASSRDGGAFF. The CDR3 DNA reads as TGTGCCAGCAGCAGAGACGGAGGGGCTTTCTTT.

This chain links TRBV9 with TRBJ1-1; D not resolved. The CDR3 is 13 residues long. The V end lost 0 bases, the J end lost 1 base, and 4 bases lay between the germline ends. Germline V CDR1 and CDR2: SGDLS, YYNGEE. The chain's CDR3 is CASSVGANTEAFF. The CDR3 bases are TGTGCCAGCAGCGTAGGCGCGAACACTGAAGCTTTCTTT.

The chain has TRBV4-2 and TRBJ2-3, with 16 bases identical to TRBD2. J gave up 2 bases and V 4 bases, and 12 bases lay outside the gene matches. CDR1 and CDR2 from the germline V gene are LGHNA and YNFKEQ. The CDR3 is 20 residues long. In DNA form, the CDR3 reads TGTGCCAGCAGCCGAGGGACTAGCGGGGGGGCCGGGGTCGACACAGATACGCAGTATTTT. This encodes CASSRGTSGGAGVDTDTQYF.

The chain combines TRBV28 with TRBJ2-7; 9 bases match TRBD2. Germline V lookup: CDR1 MDHEN, CDR2 SYDVKM. The CDR3 is 15 amino acids. V lost 1 base and J lost 6; bases outside the gene matches: 7. CDR3 amino acids: CASSLFGLALSEQYF. Here the CDR3 DNA reads TGTGCCAGCAGTTTATTCGGACTAGCGTTATCCGAGCAGTACTTC.

This sequence joins TRBV6-4 and TRBJ2-1; D may be TRBD2 (7 bases). The CDR3 spans 14 residues. V dropped 3 bases and J dropped 4 bases, with 10 bases sitting between them. The V gene's germline CDR1 is MRHNA and CDR2 SNTAGT. CDR3 bases: TGTGCCAGCAGTGAAGGGGGGGGGTACAATGAGCAGTTCTTC. Protein: CASSEGGGYNEQFF.

This clone was found a few times. The junction departs from the called germline gene at one end, perhaps through a read error. The chain is built from TRBV7-7 and TRBJ1-5; the match to TRBD1 covers 7 bases. CDR1 and CDR2 (germline): SSHAT, FNYEAQ (reference sequence). This CDR3 is 18 amino acids long. In DNA form, the CDR3 reads TGTGCTAGCAGCGCCCCCAACAGGGGCGAATGGGGCAATCAGCCCCAGCATTTT. Amino acid sequence: CASSAPNRGEWGNQPQHF.

V usage is TRBV11-1 and J usage is TRBJ2-1; 7 bases map to TRBD2. Germline loops: CDR1 SGHAT, CDR2 FQDESV (reference sequence). The J segment lost 2 bases and the V segment lost 5 bases, leaving 3 bases of the junction unmatched. CDR3 length: 14 amino acids. CDR3 region: CASSGGTTYNEQFF. In DNA form, the CDR3 reads TGTGCCAGCAGCGGCGGGACTACCTACAATGAGCAGTTCTTC.

This chain connects TRBV4-1 to TRBJ1-2; D gene unclear. Germline V gene data show CDR1 as MGHRA and CDR2 as YSYEKL. V dropped 0 bases and J dropped 0 bases, with 8 bases sitting between them. The CDR3 sequence is 15 residues long. The DNA for the CDR3 is TGCGCCAGCAGCCAAGATCTGAGTCCTAACTATGGCTACACCTTC. It yields the protein CASSQDLSPNYGYTF.

This clone was seen a handful of times. The rearrangement links TRBV6-1 to TRBJ1-2; 7 positions match TRBD1. CDR1 is MNHNS and CDR2 is SASEGT in the germline V gene. The CDR3 sequence is 14 residues long. V shed 1 base and J 8 bases; nucleotides not matched to a gene: 7. The CDR3 nucleotides are TGTGCCAGCAGTGAAGGGAGGGGGCTGGGGGGCTACACCTTC. Amino acid sequence: CASSEGRGLGGYTF.

This chain connects TRBV2 to TRBJ2-7, with 8 bases aligning to TRBD1. V trimming: 6 bases; J trimming: 0 bases; junction bases outside the gene matches: 4. Germline V gene sequence: CDR1 SNHLY, CDR2 FYNNEI. The CDR3 sequence is 14 residues long. The CDR3 DNA reads as TGTGCCAGCAGACGGACAGGGAACTCCTACGAGCAGTACTTC. Protein: CASRRTGNSYEQYF.

For the CDR3, the DNA is TGTGCCAGCAGCGCGAACAGCTATGGCTACACCTTC. The encoded protein is CASSANSYGYTF. The chain uses TRBV7-8 and TRBJ1-2; D is unclear. V was trimmed by 5 bases and J by 4 bases, leaving 8 bases between them. Germline CDR1 and CDR2: SGHVS and FQNEAQ. The CDR3 covers 12 residues.

The chain recombines TRBV5-5 with TRBJ2-7, with D possibly matching TRBD2 (5 bases). Germline V gene data show CDR1 as SGHKS and CDR2 as YYEKEE (reference sequence). The CDR3 sequence is 12 residues long. Deletions cut 7 bases from V and 0 bases from J, with 8 bases between. CDR3 amino acids: CASAEGSYEQYF. Here the CDR3 DNA reads TGTGCCAGCGCAGAGGGCTCCTACGAGCAGTACTTC.

The genes are TRBV10-3 and TRBJ2-1, with D perhaps matching TRBD2 (6 bases). The germline CDR1 and CDR2 sequences are ENHRY and SYGVKD. Deletions cut 0 bases from V and 4 bases from J, with 16 bases between. The CDR3 sequence is 17 residues long. The CDR3 DNA follows: TGTGCCATCAGTGAGTCAATGGCGGCGGGACGGTACAATGAGCAGTTCTTC. It translates to CAISESMAAGRYNEQFF.

The chain joins TRBV4-1 to TRBJ1-1; a possible D gene is TRBD1 (5 bases). V lost 1 base and J lost 8, with 5 bases in between. Germline assignment: CDR1 MGHRA and CDR2 YSYEKL. The CDR3 is made up of 11 amino acids. The CDR3 DNA is TGCGCCAGCAGCCAAGGGACAGAAGCTTTCTTT. Amino acids: CASSQGTEAFF.

This chain connects TRBV11-1 to TRBJ2-7, with a possible D match to TRBD2 (5 bases). The germline V and J ends were trimmed by 5 bases and 0 bases, with 11 bases remaining between them. The V gene's germline CDR1 is SGHAT and CDR2 FQDESV (reference sequence). The CDR3 extends over 14 amino acids. The CDR3 here is CASSPDGDSYEQYF. CDR3 in DNA: TGTGCCAGCAGCCCGGACGGGGACTCCTACGAGCAGTACTTC.

This chain links TRBV5-1 with TRBJ2-5; TRBD1 matches at 7 bases. This CDR3 is 14 amino acids long. V lost 4 bases to trimming and J lost 2 bases; unmatched junction nucleotides: 5. Germline V gene data show CDR1 as SGHRS and CDR2 as YFSETQ. CDR3 in amino acids: CASSPGTEQETQYF. CDR3 sequence (DNA): TGCGCCAGCAGCCCTGGGACAGAGCAAGAGACCCAGTACTTC.

This clone was counted a single time. Here the CDR3 DNA reads TGTGCCAGCAGTGAAGTTCCTGCGCTCACGGGGGAGCTGTTTTTT. It yields the protein CASSEVPALTGELFF. The genes are TRBV6-1 and TRBJ2-2; D unresolved. CDR1 and CDR2 (germline): MNHNS, SASEGT. The CDR3 covers 15 residues. V was clipped by 1 base and J by 8 bases, with 14 bases between them.

This clone was recorded once. This chain uses TRBV5-1 with TRBJ1-2; 8 bases are a match to TRBD1. The junction had 7 bases not matched to a gene; V was cut back by 4 bases and J by 8 bases. CDR1 is SGHRS and CDR2 is YFSETQ in the germline V gene. The CDR3 contains 13 residues. Here the CDR3 DNA reads TGCGCCAGCAGCCGGGACAGGTCGGCAGGCTACACCTTC. Translated: CASSRDRSAGYTF.

The V call is TRBV5-1, the J call TRBJ2-5; 10 nucleotides line up with TRBD2. V trimming: 4 bases; J trimming: 3 bases; junction bases outside the gene matches: 6. The CDR3 totals 15 residues. Germline lookup yields CDR1 SGHRS and CDR2 YFSETQ. In DNA form, the CDR3 reads TGCGCCAGCAGCACCACCGGGACTAGCGAAGAGACCCAGTACTTC. This gives the protein CASSTTGTSEETQYF.

J is TRBJ2-1 and V is TRBV13; tentative D call: TRBD1 (6 bases). Per germline, CDR1 PRHDT and CDR2 FYEKMQ (reference sequence). CDR3 length equals 14 residues. V lost 2 bases and J lost 3, with 8 bases in between. In DNA form, the CDR3 reads TGTGCCAGCAGCTTACCAGGGGACTACAATGAGCAGTTCTTC. This encodes CASSLPGDYNEQFF. Variable domain in full (rest from reference TRBV13 and TRBJ2-1): AAGVIQSPRHLIKEKRETATLKCYPIPRHDTVYWYQQGPGQDPQFLISFYEKMQSDKGSIPDRFSAQQFSDYHSELNMSSLELGDSALYFCASSLPGDYNEQFFGPGTRLTVL.

This chain joins TRBV9 and TRBJ1-1; possible D gene TRBD1, 6 bases. CDR1 and CDR2 (germline): SGDLS, YYNGEE. V was clipped by 0 bases and J by 5 bases, with 11 bases between them. The CDR3 contains 14 residues. CDR3 protein: CASSVVGAWTEAFF. In DNA form, the CDR3 reads TGTGCCAGCAGCGTAGTGGGGGCTTGGACTGAAGCTTTCTTT.

This chain connects TRBV11-2 to TRBJ2-2, with D perhaps matching TRBD2 (5 bases). CDR1 and CDR2 from the germline V gene are SGHAT and FQNNGV. The CDR3 sequence is 15 residues long. V lost 1 base, J lost 5 bases, and 11 bases lay in between. This CDR3 is CASSLAPGGTGELFF. DNA of the CDR3: TGTGCCAGCAGCTTAGCCCCCGGAGGAACCGGGGAGCTGTTTTTT.

The chain combines TRBV5-1 with TRBJ2-1; perhaps TRBD2 as D (7 bases). Germline V CDR1 and CDR2: SGHRS, YFSETQ. The ends were cut back, 0 bases at V and 5 bases at J, with 18 bases in the middle. The length of the CDR3 is 17 residues. The chain's CDR3 is CASSLDNRRGQNNEQFF. The CDR3 nucleotides read TGCGCCAGCAGCTTGGATAATCGGCGGGGGCAAAACAATGAGCAGTTCTTC.

This chain connects TRBV6-1 to TRBJ1-4, with no clear D. This CDR3 contains 13 residues. The germline CDR1 and CDR2 sequences are MNHNS and SASEGT. Trimming shortened V by 3 bases and J by 5 bases, and 7 bases separated the two germline ends. The chain's CDR3 is CASSDVLNEKLFF. The CDR3 DNA reads TGTGCCAGCAGTGACGTTCTAAATGAAAAACTGTTTTTT.